The rows below give T cell receptor beta chains drawn from one sample of a study of blood T cell repertoires in COVID-19. Some clones are missing from TCRdb's copy, which holds only in-frame ones; the method was immunoSEQ multiplex PCR. The repertoire has about 170,000 clones, about 80% of them found once; the top ten carry approximately 12%. The sequenced sample consisted of PBMCs or T cells enriched from blood (not recorded which). The receptors stem from a man aged 45 to 65 who had recovered from COVID-19. Both conserved end residues are part of each CDR3. D genes are given only for firm matches. The size field is filled for only some rows; it gives once, few, many or a size class.

j_gene | d_gene | v_gene | abundance | CDR3nt | CDR3aa
TRBJ2-2 | . | TRBV7-9 | few | TGTGCCAGCAGCTTCCAGGGCGGCACCGGGGAGCTGTTTTTT | CASSFQGGTGELFF
TRBJ2-5 | . | TRBV4-1 | . | TGCGCCAGCAGCCAAGTGGGCAGCAACCCTCAAGAGACCCAGTACTTC | CASSQVGSNPQETQYF
TRBJ1-5 | . | TRBV19 | . | TGTGCCAGTAACTTCGGCAATCAGCCCCAGCATTTT | CASNFGNQPQHF
TRBJ1-5 | . | TRBV5-5 | . | TGTGCCAGCAGCTTGGGCCAGGGACACAATCAGCCCCAGCATTTT | CASSLGQGHNQPQHF
TRBJ1-2 | TRBD1 | TRBV5-1 | . | TGCGCCAGCAGCCCAGACAGGGCCTATGGCTACACCTTC | CASSPDRAYGYTF
TRBJ2-5 | TRBD1 | TRBV5-1 | . | TGCGCCAGCAGCTTGGCCGGAGGGACAGGGCAAGAGACCCAGTACTTC | CASSLAGGTGQETQYF
TRBJ1-2 | . | TRBV19 | . | TGTGCCAGTAGTATCGGCGGGAATCCGGGCGGCTACACCTTC | CASSIGGNPGGYTF
TRBJ2-2 | TRBD1 | TRBV6-5 | . | TGTGCCAGCATTACGAAGGACAGGGGCCCCGGGGAGCTGTTTTTT | CASITKDRGPGELFF
TRBJ1-2 | . | TRBV6-6 | . | TGTGCCAGCAGTTCACGGAACTATGGCTACACCTTC | CASSSRNYGYTF
TRBJ1-3 | . | TRBV4-3 | . | TGCGCCAGCAGCCAGGGCACAGGGTCTGGAAACACCATATATTTT | CASSQGTGSGNTIYF
TRBJ2-3 | . | TRBV4-1 | few | TGCGCCAGCAGCCAAGACGGGCCAGGGTGGGATACGCAGTATTTT | CASSQDGPGWDTQYF
TRBJ1-5 | TRBD1 | TRBV2 | . | TGTGCCAGCAGTTGGGACAGAACGGATCAGCCCCAGCATTTT | CASSWDRTDQPQHF
TRBJ2-2 | TRBD2 | TRBV2 | . | TGTGCCAGCAGACCTCTAGCGGGGTTCACCGGGGAGCTGTTTTTT | CASRPLAGFTGELFF
TRBJ1-5 | TRBD1 | TRBV7-2 | . | TGTGCCAGCAGTTCTAGACAGGGTGTACAGCCCCAGCATTTT | CASSSRQGVQPQHF
TRBJ1-2 | TRBD1 | TRBV28 | . | TGTGCCAGCAGTCCGGGGACAGGGGCCTATGGCTACACCTTC | CASSPGTGAYGYTF
TRBJ2-1 | TRBD2 | TRBV9 | . | TGTGCCAGCAGCGTGGAGAGCGGGGGGTCTTACAATGAGCAGTTCTTC | CASSVESGGSYNEQFF
TRBJ2-3 | . | TRBV5-8 | . | TGTGCCAGCAGTTTCAACAGAGGGGGAGATACGCAGTATTTT | CASSFNRGGDTQYF
TRBJ1-5 | . | TRBV10-3 | . | TGTGCCATCAGTGAGTCTCCTCTGGCATGGACAGCCTCCAATCAGCCCCAGCATTTT | CAISESPLAWTASNQPQHF
TRBJ1-1 | . | TRBV2 | . | TGTGCCAGCACTGTAACGACAGGCCAGAACACTGAAGCTTTCTTT | CASTVTTGQNTEAFF
TRBJ1-6 | TRBD1 | TRBV30 | . | TGTGCCTTTGACAGGGTAAATTCACCCCTCCACTTT | CAFDRVNSPLHF
TRBJ2-4 | . | TRBV29-1 | . | TGCAGCGCCCAAGGGGACATTCAGTACTTC | CSAQGDIQYF
TRBJ1-5 | . | TRBV30 | . | TGTGCCTGGTCAGATTTTTCTAGCAATCAGCCCCAGCATTTT | CAWSDFSSNQPQHF
TRBJ1-2 | . | TRBV10-3 | . | TGTGCCATCAGTGAGCGGACAGTCCCTATGAGCTACACCTTC | CAISERTVPMSYTF
TRBJ1-2 | TRBD1 | TRBV2 | . | TGTGCCACCAGCCTCGACAGGGTCTATGGCTACACCTTC | CATSLDRVYGYTF
TRBJ1-1 | TRBD1 | TRBV10-3 | . | TGTGCCATCAGACCCCCCGGGGGACAGGGCTCTGAAGCTTTCTTT | CAIRPPGGQGSEAFF
TRBJ2-2 | TRBD2 | TRBV6-5 | . | TGTGCCAGCAGCCGCGGCGGGGGGCCCACCGGGGAGCTGTTTTTT | CASSRGGGPTGELFF
TRBJ2-5 | . | TRBV27 | . | TGTGCCAGCAGTCCAGTGAGGGAAAGCCAAACTGAAGAGACCCAGTACTTC | CASSPVRESQTEETQYF
TRBJ1-1 | . | TRBV5-1 | . | TGCGCCAGCAGCCCTTCGTGGACAGCACCGGACACTGAAGCTTTCTTT | CASSPSWTAPDTEAFF
TRBJ2-2 | . | TRBV4-2 | . | TGTGCCAGCAGCCAAGCTAGTACCGTTAACACCGGGGAGCTGTTTTTT | CASSQASTVNTGELFF
TRBJ2-2 | . | TRBV19 | . | TGTGCCAGTACCCCATCCGGTTTCCGGGAGCTGTTTTTT | CASTPSGFRELFF
TRBJ2-7 | . | TRBV2 | . | TGTGCCAGCAGTTTGTCCGCAGGGGGAGGCGAGCAGTACTTC | CASSLSAGGGEQYF
TRBJ2-1 | . | TRBV19 | . | TGTGCCAGTAGTGTCGGGGAGAGGAATGAGCAGTTCTTC | CASSVGERNEQFF
TRBJ2-7 | TRBD2 | TRBV7-9 | . | TGCGCCAGCAGCTATGGACTAGCGGGGGGGGACGAGCAGTACTTC | CASSYGLAGGDEQYF
TRBJ1-1 | . | TRBV4-3 | . | TGCGCCAGCAGCCAAGAGCTCTCGGGGAACACTGAAGCTTTCTTT | CASSQELSGNTEAFF
TRBJ1-6 | . | TRBV6-5 | . | TGTGCCAGCAGTTCTACCCGGGACACCCCTAATTCACCCCTCCACTTT | CASSSTRDTPNSPLHF
TRBJ2-5 | TRBD2 | TRBV24-1 | once | TGTGCCACCAGTGATTCTGGGCCGCGGGGGGACTTCGGGGAGACCCAGTACTTC | CATSDSGPRGDFGETQYF
TRBJ1-4 | TRBD1 | TRBV9 | . | TGTGCCAGCAGCGTGACAGGGGAGCGGGAAAAACTGTTTTTT | CASSVTGEREKLFF
TRBJ1-6 | TRBD1 | TRBV19 | . | TGTGCCAGTAGTATAGGATCTCCGGGACAGAGCTCCTATAATTCACCCCTCCACTTT | CASSIGSPGQSSYNSPLHF
TRBJ2-3 | TRBD1 | TRBV7-9 | . | TGTGCCAGCAGCTTAGCACGGGCAGGGGGAGATACGCAGTATTTT | CASSLARAGGDTQYF
TRBJ1-1 | . | TRBV19 | . | TGTGCCAGTAGTAGACATGTCACTGAAGCTTTCTTT | CASSRHVTEAFF
TRBJ1-1 | TRBD1 | TRBV6-2/TRBV6-3 | . | TGTGCCAGCAGTTACCGTCCAAGGACAGGGGTAGAAAGGAGCACTGAAGCTTTCTTT | CASSYRPRTGVERSTEAFF
TRBJ1-4 | . | TRBV19 | . | TGTGCCAGTAGTCCCGGGGTTCCAACTAATGAAAAACTGTTTTTT | CASSPGVPTNEKLFF
TRBJ2-1 | . | TRBV5-1 | few | TGCGCCAGCGATTCCTGGGGGCAGCCCTACAATGAGCAGTTCTTC | CASDSWGQPYNEQFF
TRBJ2-1 | TRBD2 | TRBV6-2/TRBV6-3 | . | TGTGCCAGCAGTGCCGGACTAGCGGGGGGCGCTAATTACAATGAGCAGTTCTTC | CASSAGLAGGANYNEQFF
TRBJ2-3 | . | TRBV6-5 | . | TGTGCCAGCAGGCCACCGGGTAGCACAGATACGCAGTATTTT | CASRPPGSTDTQYF
TRBJ2-2 | . | TRBV5-1 | . | TGCGCCAGCAGCCCAAGAGCGCAGGGCACCGGGGAGCTGTTTTTT | CASSPRAQGTGELFF
TRBJ2-7 | . | TRBV18 | . | TGTGCCAGCTCACCACCGGCTAGCGACGAGCAGTACTTC | CASSPPASDEQYF
TRBJ2-5 | TRBD2 | TRBV7-9 | . | TGTGCCAGCAGCATGCCACCACTAGCGGGGGCGACGTACCAAGAGACCCAGTACTTC | CASSMPPLAGATYQETQYF
TRBJ2-2 | TRBD1 | TRBV28 | . | TGTGCCAGCAGGAGAACAGGGGGCGCGACCGGGGAGCTGTTTTTT | CASRRTGGATGELFF
TRBJ1-1 | . | TRBV9 | . | TGTGCCAGCAGCGTAGTTGGCACTACGCAGACGACTGAAGCTTTCTTT | CASSVVGTTQTTEAFF
TRBJ1-3 | . | TRBV18 | . | TGTGCCAGCTCACCCAGCCAGGGTTCTGGAAACACCATATATTTT | CASSPSQGSGNTIYF
TRBJ1-5 | . | TRBV11-3 | . | TGTGCCAGCAGCTTAGATGACACCCATAGCAATCAGCCCCAGCATTTT | CASSLDDTHSNQPQHF
TRBJ1-1 | TRBD1 | TRBV5-1 | . | TGCGCCAGCAGGACAGGGGCTGGGAACACTGAAGCTTTCTTT | CASRTGAGNTEAFF